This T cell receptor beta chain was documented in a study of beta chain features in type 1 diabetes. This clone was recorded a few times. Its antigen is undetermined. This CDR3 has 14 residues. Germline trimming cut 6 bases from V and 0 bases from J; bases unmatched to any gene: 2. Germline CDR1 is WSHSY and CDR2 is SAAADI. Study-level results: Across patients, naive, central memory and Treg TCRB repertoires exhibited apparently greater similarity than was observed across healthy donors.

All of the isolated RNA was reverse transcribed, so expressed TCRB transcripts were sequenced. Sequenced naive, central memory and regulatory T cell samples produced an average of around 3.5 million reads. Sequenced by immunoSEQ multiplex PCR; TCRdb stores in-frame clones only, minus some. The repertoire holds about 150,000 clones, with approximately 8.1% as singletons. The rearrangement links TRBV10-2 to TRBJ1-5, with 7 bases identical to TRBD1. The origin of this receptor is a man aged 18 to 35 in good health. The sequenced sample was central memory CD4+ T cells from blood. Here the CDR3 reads CASRGQISNQPQHF. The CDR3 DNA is TGCGCCAGCAGGGGACAGATTAGCAATCAGCCCCAGCATTTT.